This note documents a single T cell receptor beta chain sequence. Its antigen is unknown. This sample is part of a study of CXCR3-negative and CXCR3-positive naive CD8 T cells. Study results and limitations: Diversity proved comparably high across both naive subsets and much lower in memory CD8+ cells. Memory cells showed distinct TRBV-TRBJ patterns, while the two naive subsets matched.

Every CD8+ subset sample held about 300,000 flow-sorted cells, done in triplicate. Naive CD8+ T cells showed a CD45RO-CCR7+CD27+CD95- phenotype. Germline CDR1 SGHTA, CDR2 FQGNSA. The CDR3 sequence is 19 residues long. All TRB cDNA libraries came from 5' RACE performed with UMI labels. Following a re-call of the 5' RACE reads, TCRdb has one entry per CDR3 protein and lacks DNA. The sample's table shows about 26,000 distinct CDR3 sequences. The source is a human donor in good health. Some clones in this sample may be carry-over from other donors' samples. Sequencing used naive CXCR3- CD8+ T cells from blood. Specified subset: CD45RO-CCR7+CD27+CD95- naive CD8+ T cells lacking CXCR3 (TNR3-). The rearrangement joins TRBV7-2 to TRBJ2-3; TCRdb's D call of TRBD1 is untestable without DNA. CDR3 sequence reads: CASSILPWPYTTSTDTQYF.